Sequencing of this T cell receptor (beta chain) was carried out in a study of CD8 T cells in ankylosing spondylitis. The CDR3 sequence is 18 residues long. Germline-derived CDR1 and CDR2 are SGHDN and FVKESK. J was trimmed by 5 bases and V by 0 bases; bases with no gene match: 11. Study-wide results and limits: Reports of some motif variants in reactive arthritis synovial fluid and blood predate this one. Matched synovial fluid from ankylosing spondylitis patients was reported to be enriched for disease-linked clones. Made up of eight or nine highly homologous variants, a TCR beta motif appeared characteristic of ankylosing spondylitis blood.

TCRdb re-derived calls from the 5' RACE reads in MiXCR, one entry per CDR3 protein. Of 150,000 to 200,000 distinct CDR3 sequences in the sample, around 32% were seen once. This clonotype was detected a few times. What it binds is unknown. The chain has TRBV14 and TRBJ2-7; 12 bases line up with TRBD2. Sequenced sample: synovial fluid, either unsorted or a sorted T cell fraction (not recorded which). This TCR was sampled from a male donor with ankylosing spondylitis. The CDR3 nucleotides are TGTGCCAGCAGCCAAGATCGACGGCGACTAGCGGGGGTCGACGAGCAGTACTTC. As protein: CASSQDRRRLAGVDEQYF.